This T cell receptor (beta chain) came from a study of cytomegalovirus exposure and HLA in healthy donors. Germline trimming cut 5 bases from V and 2 bases from J; bases unmatched to any gene: 5. This CDR3 comprises 15 residues. The germline gives CDR1 SGHVS, CDR2 FNYEAQ. Only in-frame clones appear in the TCRdb table, and some are missing; sequencing was by immunoSEQ multiplex PCR. The repertoire holds 250,000 to 400,000 clones, with 88% as singletons. The sequencing input was PBMCs. The TCR originated in a man aged 25-45 years in good health and CMV-seronegative. The chain is built from TRBV7-6 and TRBJ2-5; 10 bases are shared with TRBD2. The CDR3 bases are TGTGCCAGCAGCAGGAGCGGGGGGGAACAAGAGACCCAGTACTTC. Protein sequence: CASSRSGGEQETQYF.